The clone carrying this T cell receptor beta chain appeared many times. Antigen unknown. Reverse transcription used 450 to 650 ng RNA and constant-region primers for alpha and beta. Using multiplexing indices, alpha and beta chain libraries were generated apart by chain-specific third strand synthesis. TCRdb itself ran the 5' RACE reads through MiXCR, one entry per CDR3 protein. The table shows roughly 18,000 distinct CDR3 sequences, with under 9.5% occurring only once. This entry comes from a study of HIV-infected patients and healthy controls. General study points: A major limitation was that merely sixteen HIV-infected individuals were processed. Significant mean usage differences between HIV-infected patients and controls involved eight alpha and eight beta V genes.

Antiretroviral therapy had run roughly three months, about 14 weeks, before follow-up blood collection. Whole blood was used without fractionation, so all unsorted peripheral T cells were included. The ends were cut back, 3 bases at V and 4 bases at J, with 15 bases in the middle. The CDR3 has 15 amino acids. The clonotype was recovered from an adult with HIV infection. The gene calls are TRBV12-3 or TRBV12-4 and TRBJ2-5; maybe TRBD2 (6 bases). Sequences were derived from blood, sampled during antiretroviral therapy. This CDR3 reads CASSFGGKAGETQYF. CDR3 bases: TGTGCCAGCAGTTTCGGCGGGAAGGCGGGAGAGACCCAGTACTTC.